These 10 T cell receptor beta chains came from one sample sequenced in a study of blood T cell repertoires in COVID-19. The repertoire was sequenced with immunoSEQ multiplex PCR; TCRdb's copy has only in-frame clones and lacks some. The sample has about 140,000 clones, 70% to 80% seen once. The sample consisted of peripheral blood. The receptors come from a man in his sixties with acute or convalescent COVID-19.

J is TRBJ1-2 and V is TRBV10-3, with unresolved D. The CDR3 loop spans 10 amino acids. V lost 10 bases, J lost 4 bases, and 7 bases lay in between. The germline V gene encodes CDR1 ENHRY and CDR2 SYGVKD. CDR3 amino acids: CATYSYGYTF. The CDR3 nucleotides read TGTGCCACTTACAGCTATGGCTACACCTTC.

The count of this clone is one. The rearrangement joins TRBV15 to TRBJ1-1, with D unresolved. This CDR3 is 13 amino acids long. Germline values: CDR1 LNHNV, CDR2 YYDKDF (reference sequence). V was trimmed by 8 bases and J by 0 bases, leaving 10 bases between them. CDR3 coding DNA: TGTGCCACCCGATCGGACTTGAACACTGAAGCTTTCTTT. This translates into CATRSDLNTEAFF.

The rearrangement uses TRBV2 and TRBJ1-3; TRBD1 matches 7 bases. Trimming took 7 bases from V and 0 from J; bases not matched to a gene: 9. CDR1 is SNHLY and CDR2 is FYNNEI in the germline V gene. The CDR3 contains 16 residues. In DNA, the CDR3 is TGTGCCAGCACGCCCCACCGGGACAGCTCTGGAAACACCATATATTTT. Protein product: CASTPHRDSSGNTIYF.

The chain uses TRBV29-1 and TRBJ1-2, with D uncertain. The germline V and J ends were trimmed by 4 bases and 8 bases, with 14 bases remaining between them. Germline V CDR1 and CDR2: SQVTM, ANQGSEA. The CDR3 sequence is 12 residues long. The CDR3 DNA sequence: TGCAGCGTTGGTGCGGCGCCCCGCGGCTACACCTTC. Its translation is CSVGAAPRGYTF.

The table lists this clone with a few counts. Written as DNA, the CDR3 is TGTGCCACCAGTGAGGGCAGTGGCTACACCTTC. This sequence encodes CATSEGSGYTF. The V call is TRBV24-1, the J call TRBJ1-2, with D uncertain. The CDR3 has 11 residues. Between the trimmed V and J ends, which lost 4 bases and 7 bases, there was a span of 6 bases. In germline, CDR1 is KGHDR, CDR2 SFDVKD.

The chain employs TRBV2 and TRBJ1-2; 8 bases fit TRBD1. Trimming removed 6 bases from V and 3 bases from J; junction bases left unmatched: 6. Germline CDR1 and CDR2: SNHLY and FYNNEI. The CDR3 length is 14 residues. Written as DNA, the CDR3 is TGTGCCAGCAGCCCGGACAGGGACTACTATGGCTACACCTTC. This sequence encodes CASSPDRDYYGYTF.

The CDR3 reads CASSLGAGAGGYTF. The CDR3 DNA follows: TGTGCCAGCAGCTTAGGGGCAGGGGCAGGAGGCTACACCTTC. The chain has TRBV7-9 and TRBJ1-2; weak D call: TRBD1 (6 bases). V was pared by 1 base and J by 8 bases, with 14 bases between. The CDR3 loop spans 14 amino acids. Germline-derived CDR1 and CDR2 are SEHNR and FQNEAQ (reference sequence).

V is TRBV24-1 and J is TRBJ1-2; D unresolved. Germline-derived CDR1 and CDR2 are KGHDR and SFDVKD. The CDR3 consists of 13 residues. V dropped 2 bases and J dropped 11 bases, with 14 bases sitting between them. Here the CDR3 DNA reads TGTGCCACCAGTGATTCCTCCGGGTTTCCGTACACCTTC. Translated, it gives CATSDSSGFPYTF.

In this sample, this clone turned up once. The rearrangement joins TRBV11-2 to TRBJ2-7, with 10 bases fitting TRBD2. The CDR3 loop spans 17 amino acids. The germline V gene has CDR1 SGHAT and CDR2 FQNNGV. V trimming: 1 base; J trimming: 3 bases; junction bases outside the gene matches: 9. The CDR3 DNA sequence: TGTGCCAGCAGCTTAGCTCCCCCCAGACTAGCGGGCTACGAGCAGTACTTC. This translates into CASSLAPPRLAGYEQYF. Based on the CDR3 plus reference TRBV11-2 and TRBJ2-7, the full variable domain is EAGVAQSPRYKIIEKRQSVAFWCNPISGHATLYWYQQILGQGPKLLIQFQNNGVVDDSQLPKDRFSAERLKGVDSTLKIQPAKLEDSAVYLCASSLAPPRLAGYEQYFGPGTRLTVT.

In DNA form, the CDR3 reads TGCGCCAGCGGACAGGGATACTCTGGAAACACCATATATTTT. Its protein is CASGQGYSGNTIYF. The chain has TRBV4-3 and TRBJ1-3; 8 positions agree with TRBD1. The CDR3 is 14 amino acids. Germline V gene sequence: CDR1 LGHNA, CDR2 YSLEER. The J segment lost 0 bases and the V segment lost 8 bases, leaving 3 bases of the junction unmatched.